A single sample is the source of the 24 T cell receptor beta chains below, sequenced in a study of T cell responses to AZD1222 COVID-19 vaccine. The assay was immunoSEQ multiplex PCR, and TCRdb's table has in-frame clones only and misses some. The data contain hundreds of thousands of clones, about 93% of them singletons. The sequencing used peripheral blood, collected on day 0 of MenACWY control vaccination. The receptors were sampled from an adult in good health.

The V call is TRBV18, the J call TRBJ2-2; possibly TRBD1 for D (6 bases). Trimming left V 8 bases short and J 1 base short, with 8 bases between. CDR3 size: 13 residues. Germline CDR1 is KGHSH and CDR2 is LQKENI. DNA for the CDR3: TGTGCCAGCCTGACAGGGAACACCGGGGAGCTGTTTTTT. This gives the protein CASLTGNTGELFF.

V is TRBV5-1 and J is TRBJ2-3; D perhaps matches TRBD1 (6 bases). Germline V gives CDR1 SGHRS, CDR2 YFSETQ. Trimming shortened V by 0 bases and J by 6 bases, and 17 bases separated the two germline ends. The CDR3 is 16 residues long. CDR3 in amino acids: CASSLDGTPSTDTQYF. In DNA, the CDR3 is TGCGCCAGCAGCTTGGATGGGACACCGTCGACGGATACGCAGTATTTT.

V is TRBV28 and J is TRBJ1-2; the D is unclear. V was pared by 1 base and J by 4 bases, with 7 bases between. CDR3 size: 13 residues. Germline V gene lookup returns CDR1 MDHEN and CDR2 SYDVKM. CDR3 sequence (DNA): TGTGCCAGCAGTTTATCCATCCGCTATGGCTACACCTTC. This encodes CASSLSIRYGYTF.

This chain links TRBV12-3 or TRBV12-4 with TRBJ1-1; 7 bases are shared with TRBD1. This CDR3 has 11 residues. Trimming cost V 6 bases and J 11 bases; bases outside gene matches: 6. CDR3 loop: CASRRTGEAFF. The CDR3 nucleotides read TGTGCCAGCAGAAGGACAGGCGAGGCTTTCTTT.

This chain uses TRBV19 with TRBJ1-5; 7 nucleotides line up with TRBD1. This CDR3 region has 13 residues. Trimming took 7 bases from V and 4 from J; bases not matched to a gene: 4. Germline lookup yields CDR1 LNHDA and CDR2 SQIVND (reference sequence). CDR3 sequence: CASNRDRNQPQHF. CDR3 nucleotides: TGTGCCAGTAATCGGGACAGAAATCAGCCCCAGCATTTT. The complete variable domain, with remaining parts taken from reference TRBV19 and TRBJ1-5, reads DGGITQSPKYLFRKEGQNVTLSCEQNLNHDAMYWYRQDPGQGLRLIYYSQIVNDFQKGDIAEGYSVSREKKESFPLTVTSAQKNPTAFYLCASNRDRNQPQHFGDGTRLSIL.

V and J are TRBV18 and TRBJ2-5, with 7 bases identical to TRBD1. Germline V gene data show CDR1 as KGHSH and CDR2 as LQKENI. The CDR3 runs 13 residues. The V segment lost 6 bases and the J segment 2 bases; nucleotides outside the gene matches: 3. This chain's CDR3 is CASSSGQQETQYF. In DNA form, the CDR3 reads TGTGCCAGCTCCTCGGGACAGCAAGAGACCCAGTACTTC.

The chain couples TRBV19 to TRBJ1-2; D unresolved. Germline CDR1 is LNHDA and CDR2 is SQIVND (reference sequence). This CDR3 is built from 13 residues. V was shortened by 6 bases and J by 1 base, with 9 bases between the two germline ends. CDR3 loop: CASSIKINYGYTF. The CDR3 region has the DNA TGTGCCAGTAGCATCAAGATTAACTATGGCTACACCTTC.

This clone was counted a single time. The chain employs TRBV18 and TRBJ1-1; 8 positions match TRBD1. This CDR3 contains 15 residues. Germline values: CDR1 KGHSH, CDR2 LQKENI. V dropped 0 bases and J dropped 1; count of bases not matched to a gene: 1. The CDR3 sequence is CASSPPTGANTEAFF. In nucleotides, the CDR3 is TGTGCCAGCTCACCACCGACAGGGGCGAACACTGAAGCTTTCTTT.

This rearrangement joins TRBV7-2 to TRBJ1-1; D is possibly TRBD1 (5 bases). CDR1 is SGHTA and CDR2 is FQGNSA in the germline V gene. The CDR3 sequence is 13 residues long. V was cut by 5 bases and J by 1 base, with 8 bases left in between. The chain's CDR3 is CASSARENTEAFF. The CDR3 DNA is TGTGCCAGCAGCGCCAGGGAGAACACTGAAGCTTTCTTT.

This chain uses TRBV27 with TRBJ1-2; the D is unclear. The germline CDR1 and CDR2 sequences are MNHEY and SMNVEV (reference sequence). The CDR3 has 14 amino acids. V shed 0 bases and J shed 10 bases, with 15 bases lying between them. The CDR3 reads CASSLSPLPGVYTF. CDR3 bases: TGTGCCAGCAGTTTATCTCCCCTCCCTGGGGTCTACACCTTC.

The J gene is TRBJ1-1, the V gene TRBV2; 9 nucleotides line up with TRBD1. The CDR3 covers 14 residues. The V gene end was trimmed by 6 bases and the J gene end by 7 bases; junction bases not matched to a gene: 9. Germline V gene sequence: CDR1 SNHLY, CDR2 FYNNEI. DNA of the CDR3: TGTGCCAGCAGGGTAGGACAGGGGTTCGGTGAAGCTTTCTTT. Residues: CASRVGQGFGEAFF.

The rearrangement uses TRBV29-1 and TRBJ1-2; TRBD1 is a possible D gene (6 bases). V was pared by 3 bases and J by 5 bases, with 13 bases between. The germline V gene encodes CDR1 SQVTM and CDR2 ANQGSEA. This CDR3 is 13 amino acids long. The CDR3 DNA reads TGCAGCGTTGAGCCGGGACATTTGTATGGCTACACCTTC. As protein: CSVEPGHLYGYTF.

The chain joins TRBV18 to TRBJ1-1; a weak D match, TRBD1 (5 bases). Germline V lookup: CDR1 KGHSH, CDR2 LQKENI. The V end lost 5 bases, the J end lost 4 bases, and 14 bases lay between the germline ends. The CDR3 covers 14 residues. CDR3 sequence reads: CASSSGLEGTEAFF. The DNA for the CDR3 is TGTGCCAGCTCATCAGGGCTTGAGGGCACTGAAGCTTTCTTT.

CDR3 DNA: TGTGCCACCAGTGACCGGACTAAGAACACCGGGGAGCTGTTTTTT. This translates into CATSDRTKNTGELFF. The chain recombines TRBV24-1 with TRBJ2-2; tentatively, D is TRBD2 (6 bases). There are 15 residues in the CDR3. From germline, CDR1 is KGHDR and CDR2 SFDVKD. Trimming stripped 4 bases from V and 1 base from J, with 9 bases between.

This chain links TRBV27 with TRBJ1-5; a weak D match, TRBD1 (6 bases). The CDR3 extends over 15 amino acids. Deletions cut 6 bases from V and 4 bases from J, with 16 bases between. CDR1 MNHEY and CDR2 SMNVEV come from the germline V gene (reference sequence). CDR3 sequence: CASRRTGQRNQPQHF. CDR3 coding DNA: TGTGCCAGCAGGAGGACCGGACAGCGTAATCAGCCCCAGCATTTT.

The rearrangement joins TRBV6-1 to TRBJ1-2, with D possibly matching TRBD1 (6 bases). V gave up 0 bases and J gave up 6 bases, with 11 bases separating them. The CDR3 loop spans 14 amino acids. Germline values: CDR1 MNHNS, CDR2 SASEGT. The CDR3 spells CASSEAAGEDGYTF. CDR3 in DNA: TGTGCCAGCAGTGAAGCCGCAGGGGAGGATGGCTACACCTTC.

This chain uses TRBV7-2 with TRBJ1-1; D is uncertain. The CDR3 is made up of 13 amino acids. Germline loops: CDR1 SGHTA, CDR2 FQGNSA. V lost 5 bases to trimming and J lost 8 bases, with 15 bases between them. The CDR3 here is CASSSHSLGEAFF. The CDR3 nucleotides are TGTGCCAGCAGCAGCCATTCGTTAGGGGAAGCTTTCTTT.

V is TRBV18 and J is TRBJ2-3; 7 bases are shared with TRBD1. V dropped 0 bases and J dropped 1; count of bases not matched to a gene: 4. Germline V gene sequence: CDR1 KGHSH, CDR2 LQKENI. The length of the CDR3 is 16 residues. CDR3 in amino acids: CASSPPRQGRTDTQYF. For the CDR3, the DNA is TGTGCCAGCTCACCACCGAGACAGGGCCGCACAGATACGCAGTATTTT.

The chain joins TRBV9 to TRBJ2-5, with D perhaps TRBD2 (5 bases). There are 14 residues in the CDR3. Germline lookup yields CDR1 SGDLS and CDR2 YYNGEE. V shed 0 bases and J shed 4 bases, with 10 bases lying between them. The CDR3 loop reads CASSVGSGGETQYF. In nucleotides, the CDR3 is TGTGCCAGCAGCGTAGGTTCAGGAGGAGAGACCCAGTACTTC.

There are a few counts of this clone. This chain links TRBV7-7 with TRBJ2-3, with a tentative D call TRBD2 (5 bases). The germline V and J ends were trimmed by 0 bases and 7 bases, with 14 bases remaining between them. The CDR3 is made up of 15 amino acids. CDR1 is SSHAT and CDR2 is FNYEAQ in the germline V gene (reference sequence). CDR3 amino acids: CASSLAETPGYTQYF. Written as DNA, the CDR3 is TGTGCCAGCAGCTTAGCAGAGACCCCGGGGTATACGCAGTATTTT.

A note on this clone: The junction does not match germline at one end; this may be a read error. The chain employs TRBV2 and TRBJ2-7; D remains ambiguous. This CDR3 comprises 10 residues. Germline V gives CDR1 SNHLY, CDR2 FYNNEI. The CDR3 region has the DNA TGTGCCAGCAGCGAAGGCGAGCAGTACTTC. Protein: CASSEGEQYF.

The rearrangement links TRBV7-9 to TRBJ2-7; D may match TRBD1 or TRBD2 (7 bases each). Germline V gene data show CDR1 as SEHNR and CDR2 as FQNEAQ (reference sequence). V gave up 2 bases and J gave up 6 bases, with 11 bases separating them. This CDR3 has 13 residues. For the CDR3, the DNA is TGTGCCAGCAGCTTAACCAGGGGGGGCGAGCAGTACTTC. Its translation is CASSLTRGGEQYF.

The chain employs TRBV30 and TRBJ2-5; D remains ambiguous. The CDR3 loop spans 12 amino acids. Germline V lookup: CDR1 GTSNPN, CDR2 SVGIG (reference sequence). V gave up 7 bases and J gave up 2 bases, with 11 bases separating them. This CDR3 is CALRLAQETQYF. The DNA of the CDR3 is TGTGCCTTGAGACTTGCACAAGAGACCCAGTACTTC.

The genes are TRBV19 and TRBJ1-6; D might be TRBD1 (5 bases). This CDR3 region has 15 residues. The V gene's germline CDR1 is LNHDA and CDR2 SQIVND (reference sequence). Trimming took off 0 bases at V and 10 bases at J, with 13 bases between the two ends. The CDR3 reads CASSIDGAVRSPLHF. The DNA for the CDR3 is TGTGCCAGTAGTATAGATGGGGCGGTTCGGTCACCCCTCCACTTT.